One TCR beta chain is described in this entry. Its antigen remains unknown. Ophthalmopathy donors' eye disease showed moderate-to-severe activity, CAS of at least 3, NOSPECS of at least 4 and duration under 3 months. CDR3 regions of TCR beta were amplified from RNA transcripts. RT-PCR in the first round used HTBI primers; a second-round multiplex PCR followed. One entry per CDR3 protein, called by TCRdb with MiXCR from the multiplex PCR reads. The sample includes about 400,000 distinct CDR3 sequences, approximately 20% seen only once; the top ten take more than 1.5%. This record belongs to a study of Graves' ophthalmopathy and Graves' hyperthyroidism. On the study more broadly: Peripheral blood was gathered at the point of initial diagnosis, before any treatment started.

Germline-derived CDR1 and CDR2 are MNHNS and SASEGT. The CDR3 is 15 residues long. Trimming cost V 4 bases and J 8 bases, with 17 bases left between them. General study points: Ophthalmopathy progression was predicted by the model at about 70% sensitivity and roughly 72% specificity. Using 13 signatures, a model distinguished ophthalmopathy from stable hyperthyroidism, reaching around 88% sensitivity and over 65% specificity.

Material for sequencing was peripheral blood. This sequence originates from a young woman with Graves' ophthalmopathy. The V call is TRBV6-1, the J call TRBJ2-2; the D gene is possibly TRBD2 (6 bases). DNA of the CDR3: TGTGCCAGCAGTGGACTAGGGTTCCTAGGAGGGGAGCTGTTTTTT. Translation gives CASSGLGFLGGELFF.